This T cell receptor beta chain was captured by sequencing in a study of T cell repertoires in cytomegalovirus infection. Overall study results and limits: Dominating the ex vivo response were TCR beta clonotypes that were CMV-specific and HLA-C-restricted.

V lost 1 base to trimming and J lost 5 bases; unmatched junction nucleotides: 5. Per the germline V gene, CDR1 is SGHTA and CDR2 is FQGNSA. The CDR3 is 17 residues long. Notes on this clonotype: No antigen is known for it.

TCRdb fed the reads into MiXCR, producing one record per CDR3 protein. The repertoire includes roughly 570,000 distinct CDR3 sequences, over 35% of them detected once, and 40% to 60% sits in the top ten. The sample was cultured PBMCs, taken from culture after CMV antigen stimulation. The clonotype originates from a human donor in good health (CMV status not recorded). Some clones in this sample may be carry-over from other donors' samples. The V call is TRBV7-2, the J call TRBJ2-2; 12 nucleotides line up with TRBD2. The CDR3 is CASSLVGGTSGTGELFF. CDR3 DNA sequence: TGTGCCAGCAGCTTAGTAGGCGGGACTAGCGGGACCGGGGAGCTGTTTTTT. The complete variable domain, with remaining parts taken from reference TRBV7-2 and TRBJ2-2, reads GAGVSQSPSNKVTEKGKDVELRCDPISGHTALYWYRQSLGQGLEFLIYFQGNSAPDKSGLPSDRFSAERTGGSVSTLTIQRTQQEDSAVYLCASSLVGGTSGTGELFFGEGSRLTVL.